This T cell receptor beta chain was sequenced in a study of blood T cell repertoires in COVID-19. The CDR3 consists of 12 residues. V was shortened by 4 bases and J by 8 bases, with 11 bases between the two germline ends. The germline CDR1 and CDR2 sequences are SGHAT and FQNNGV. Assay used: immunoSEQ multiplex PCR; TCRdb lists only in-frame clones, some missing. The sample includes 130,000 to 150,000 clones, roughly 90% of them seen just once. The clonotype was recovered from a man aged 50-59 years with active or convalescent COVID-19. The source material was peripheral blood. The rearrangement joins TRBV11-2 to TRBJ1-2; tentatively, D is TRBD1 (5 bases). The CDR3 nucleotides are TGTGCCAGCAGCTACCAGGGTGTGGGCTACACCTTC. Amino acid sequence: CASSYQGVGYTF.